This record concerns one T cell receptor beta chain sequence. The V gene's germline CDR1 is SGHAT and CDR2 FQNNGV. This CDR3 is built from 18 residues. The data stem from a study of monozygotic twins with inflammatory bowel disease. TCRdb reprocessed the 5' RACE reads and keeps a single row for each CDR3 protein, giving no DNA. Recorded for this sample: 150,000 or so distinct CDR3 sequences. The chain uses TRBV11-2 and TRBJ2-7; there is no DNA to check the TCRdb D call of TRBD2. What was sequenced was blood. The sequence came from a human donor with ulcerative colitis or Crohn's disease, or a healthy co-twin of an affected twin (not recorded which). The CDR3 sequence: CASSFYPTSTSPLYEQYF.